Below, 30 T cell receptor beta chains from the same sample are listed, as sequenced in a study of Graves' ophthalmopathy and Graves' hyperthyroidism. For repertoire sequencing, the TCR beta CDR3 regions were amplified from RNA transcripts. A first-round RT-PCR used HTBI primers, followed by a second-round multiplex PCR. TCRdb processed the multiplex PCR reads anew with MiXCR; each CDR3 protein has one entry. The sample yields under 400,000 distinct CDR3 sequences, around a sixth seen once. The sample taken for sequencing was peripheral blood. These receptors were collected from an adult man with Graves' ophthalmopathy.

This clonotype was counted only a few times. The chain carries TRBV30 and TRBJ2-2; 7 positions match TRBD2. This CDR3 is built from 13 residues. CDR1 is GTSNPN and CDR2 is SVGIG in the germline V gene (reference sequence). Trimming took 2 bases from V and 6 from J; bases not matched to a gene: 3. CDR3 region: CAWSPGGPGELFF. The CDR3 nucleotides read TGTGCCTGGAGTCCGGGGGGTCCCGGGGAGCTGTTTTTT.

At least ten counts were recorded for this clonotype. The CDR3 DNA sequence: TGTGCCAGCAGCTTAGCCACAAGTCTAAAATTCTACGAGCAGTACTTC. Its protein product is CASSLATSLKFYEQYF. This chain joins TRBV7-2 and TRBJ2-7, with D unresolved. V was trimmed by 0 bases and J by 3 bases, leaving 15 bases between them. Per the germline V gene, CDR1 is SGHTA and CDR2 is FQGNSA. CDR3 length: 16 residues.

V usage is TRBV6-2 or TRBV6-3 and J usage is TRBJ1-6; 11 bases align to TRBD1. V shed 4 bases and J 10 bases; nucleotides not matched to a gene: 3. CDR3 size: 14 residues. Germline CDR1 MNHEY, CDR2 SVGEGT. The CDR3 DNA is TGTGCCAGCAGTTGGGACAGGGGGGGATCACCCCTCCACTTT. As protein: CASSWDRGGSPLHF.

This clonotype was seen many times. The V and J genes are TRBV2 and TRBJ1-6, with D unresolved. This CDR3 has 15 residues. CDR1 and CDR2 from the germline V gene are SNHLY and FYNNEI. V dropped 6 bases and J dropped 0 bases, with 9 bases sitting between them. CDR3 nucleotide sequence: TGTGCCAGCAGCGCCGTGAGCTCCTATAATTCACCCCTCCACTTT. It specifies CASSAVSSYNSPLHF.

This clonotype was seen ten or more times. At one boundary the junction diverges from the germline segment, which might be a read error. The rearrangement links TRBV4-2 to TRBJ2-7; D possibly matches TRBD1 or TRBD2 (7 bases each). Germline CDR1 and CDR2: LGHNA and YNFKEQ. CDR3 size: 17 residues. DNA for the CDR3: TGTGCCAGCAGCCTCTACGGGGAGGGGGACAGCTCCTCCGAGCAGTACTTC. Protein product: CASSLYGEGDSSSEQYF.

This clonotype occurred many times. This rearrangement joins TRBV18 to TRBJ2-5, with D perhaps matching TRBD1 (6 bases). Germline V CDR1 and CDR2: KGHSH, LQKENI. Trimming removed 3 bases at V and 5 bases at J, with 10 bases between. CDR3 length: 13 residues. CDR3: CASSPFQGETQYF. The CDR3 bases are TGTGCCAGCTCACCGTTTCAGGGGGAGACCCAGTACTTC.

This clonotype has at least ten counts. In DNA form, the CDR3 reads TGTGCCAGCTCACCGCCGTCTGTTATGAACACTGAAGCTTTCTTT. It specifies CASSPPSVMNTEAFF. This chain joins TRBV18 and TRBJ1-1, with D unclear. The length of the CDR3 is 15 residues. CDR1 is KGHSH, CDR2 LQKENI, per germline. Trimming stripped 3 bases from V and 0 bases from J, with 11 bases between.

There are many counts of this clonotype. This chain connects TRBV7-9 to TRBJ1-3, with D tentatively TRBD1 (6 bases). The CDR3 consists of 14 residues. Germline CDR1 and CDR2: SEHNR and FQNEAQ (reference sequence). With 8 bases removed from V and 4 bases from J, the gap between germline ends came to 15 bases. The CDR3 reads CASSGGGTGNTIYF. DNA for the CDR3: TGTGCCAGCTCAGGAGGGGGAACCGGAAACACCATATATTTT. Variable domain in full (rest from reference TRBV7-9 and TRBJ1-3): DTGVSQNPRHKITKRGQNVTFRCDPISEHNRLYWYRQTLGQGPEFLTYFQNEAQLEKSRLLSDRFSAERPKGSFSTLEIQRTEQGDSAMYLCASSGGGTGNTIYFGEGSWLTVV.

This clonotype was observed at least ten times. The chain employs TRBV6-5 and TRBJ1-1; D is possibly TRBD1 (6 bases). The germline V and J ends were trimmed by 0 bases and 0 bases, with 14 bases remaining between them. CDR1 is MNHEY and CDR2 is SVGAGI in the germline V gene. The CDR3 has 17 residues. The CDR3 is CASSYSTPGQLNTEAFF. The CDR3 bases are TGTGCCAGCAGTTACTCGACCCCAGGACAGTTGAACACTGAAGCTTTCTTT.

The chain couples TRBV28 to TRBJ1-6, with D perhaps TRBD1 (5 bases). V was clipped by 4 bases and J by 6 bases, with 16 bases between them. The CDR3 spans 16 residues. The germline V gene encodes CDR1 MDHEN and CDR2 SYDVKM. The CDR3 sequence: CASSSARAGLNSPLHF. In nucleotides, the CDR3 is TGTGCCAGCAGTTCCGCAAGGGCAGGGCTTAATTCACCCCTCCACTTT. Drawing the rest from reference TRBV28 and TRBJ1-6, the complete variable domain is DVKVTQSSRYLVKRTGEKVFLECVQDMDHENMFWYRQDPGLGLRLIYFSYDVKMKEKGDIPEGYSVSREKKERFSLILESASTNQTSMYLCASSSARAGLNSPLHFGNGTRLTVT.

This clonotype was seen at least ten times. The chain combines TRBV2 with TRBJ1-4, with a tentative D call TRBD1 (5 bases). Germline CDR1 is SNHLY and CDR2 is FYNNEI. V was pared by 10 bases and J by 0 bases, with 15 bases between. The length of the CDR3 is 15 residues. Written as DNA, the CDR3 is TGTGCCACCTCCCGGGACGGGGCAACTAATGAAAAACTGTTTTTT. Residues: CATSRDGATNEKLFF.

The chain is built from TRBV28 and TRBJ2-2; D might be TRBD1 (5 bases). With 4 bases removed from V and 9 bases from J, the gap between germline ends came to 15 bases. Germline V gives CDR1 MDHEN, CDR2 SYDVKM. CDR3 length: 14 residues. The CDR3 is CASSSQGSPRELFF. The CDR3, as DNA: TGTGCCAGCAGTTCGCAGGGCTCGCCGCGGGAGCTGTTTTTT.

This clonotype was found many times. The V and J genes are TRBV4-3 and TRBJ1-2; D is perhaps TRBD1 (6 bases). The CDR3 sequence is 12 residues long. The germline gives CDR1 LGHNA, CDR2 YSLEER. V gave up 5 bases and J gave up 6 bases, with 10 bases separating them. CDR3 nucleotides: TGCGCCAGCAGCTCCCACAGGGATGGCTACACCTTC. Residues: CASSSHRDGYTF.

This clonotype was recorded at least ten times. As DNA, the CDR3 is TGTGCCGGTCCGCAGGGCCAGGATGAGACCCAGTACTTC. Translated, it gives CAGPQGQDETQYF. The rearrangement joins TRBV6-2 or TRBV6-3 to TRBJ2-5, with a possible D match to TRBD1 (5 bases). Trimming stripped 11 bases from V and 5 bases from J, with 18 bases between. This CDR3 is 13 amino acids long. The germline V gene encodes CDR1 MNHEY and CDR2 SVGEGT.

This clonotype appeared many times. The CDR3 region is CASSTWTGLNYGYTF. DNA for the CDR3: TGTGCCAGCAGCACGTGGACAGGGTTGAACTATGGCTACACCTTC. The chain employs TRBV3-1 and TRBJ1-2; 8 bases are a match to TRBD1. Germline V gene lookup returns CDR1 LGHDT and CDR2 YNNKEL (reference sequence). CDR3 length: 15 amino acids. The ends lost 5 bases at V and 2 bases at J; junction bases unmatched: 7.

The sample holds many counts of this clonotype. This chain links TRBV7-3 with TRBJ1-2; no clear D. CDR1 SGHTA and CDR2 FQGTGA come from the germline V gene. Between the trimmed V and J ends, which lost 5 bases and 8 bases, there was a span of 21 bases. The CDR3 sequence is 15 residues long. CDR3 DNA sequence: TGTGCCAGCAGCCCGGCTACGGTAACTTCTTCAGGCTACACCTTC. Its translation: CASSPATVTSSGYTF.

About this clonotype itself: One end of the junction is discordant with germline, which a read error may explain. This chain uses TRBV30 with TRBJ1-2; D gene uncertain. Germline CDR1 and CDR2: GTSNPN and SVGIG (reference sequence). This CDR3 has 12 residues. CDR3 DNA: TGTGCCGGCCTAGGTTATAACTATGGCTACATCTTC. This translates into CAGLGYNYGYIF.

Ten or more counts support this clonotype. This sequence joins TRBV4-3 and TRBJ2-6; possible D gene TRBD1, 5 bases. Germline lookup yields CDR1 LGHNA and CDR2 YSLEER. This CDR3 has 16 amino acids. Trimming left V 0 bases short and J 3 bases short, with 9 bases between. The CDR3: CASSQDVGLGANVLTF. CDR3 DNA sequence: TGCGCCAGCAGCCAAGATGTGGGGCTTGGGGCCAACGTCCTGACTTTC.

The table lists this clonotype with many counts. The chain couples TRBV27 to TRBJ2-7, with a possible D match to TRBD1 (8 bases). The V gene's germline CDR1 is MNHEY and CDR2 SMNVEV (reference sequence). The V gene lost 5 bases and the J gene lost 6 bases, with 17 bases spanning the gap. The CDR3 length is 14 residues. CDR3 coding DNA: TGTGCCAGCAGTGCGGGGGACAGGTTCGCCGAGCAGTACTTC. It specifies CASSAGDRFAEQYF.

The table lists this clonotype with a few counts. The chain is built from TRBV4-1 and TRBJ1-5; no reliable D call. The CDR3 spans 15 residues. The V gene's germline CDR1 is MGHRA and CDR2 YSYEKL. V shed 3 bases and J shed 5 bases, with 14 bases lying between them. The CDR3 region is CASSQVGGLDQPQHF. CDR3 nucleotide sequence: TGCGCCAGCAGCCAGGTGGGTGGGCTCGATCAGCCCCAGCATTTT.

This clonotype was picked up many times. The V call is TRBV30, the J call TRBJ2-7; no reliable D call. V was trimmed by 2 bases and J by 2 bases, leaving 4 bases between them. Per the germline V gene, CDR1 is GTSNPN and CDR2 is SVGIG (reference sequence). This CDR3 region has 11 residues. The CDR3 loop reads CAWSRAYEQYF. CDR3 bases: TGTGCCTGGAGTAGGGCCTACGAGCAGTACTTC. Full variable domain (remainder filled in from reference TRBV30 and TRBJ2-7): SQTIHQWPATLVQPVGSPLSLECTVEGTSNPNLYWYRQAAGRGLQLLFYSVGIGQISSEVPQNLSASRPQDRQFILSSKKLLLSDSGFYLCAWSRAYEQYFGPGTRLTVT.

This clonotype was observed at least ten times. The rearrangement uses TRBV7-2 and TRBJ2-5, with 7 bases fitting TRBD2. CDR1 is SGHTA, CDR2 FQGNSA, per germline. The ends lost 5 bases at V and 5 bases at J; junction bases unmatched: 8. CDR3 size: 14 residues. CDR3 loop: CASSLSSGSETQYF. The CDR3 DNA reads TGTGCCAGCAGCCTCTCTAGCGGTTCTGAGACCCAGTACTTC.

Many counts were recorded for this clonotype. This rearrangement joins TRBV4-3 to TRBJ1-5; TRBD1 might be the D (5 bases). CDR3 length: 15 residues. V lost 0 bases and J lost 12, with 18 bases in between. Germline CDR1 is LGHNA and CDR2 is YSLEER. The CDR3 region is CASSQDRGGAEHQHF. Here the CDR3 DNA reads TGCGCCAGCAGCCAAGATCGTGGGGGTGCGGAGCACCAGCATTTT.

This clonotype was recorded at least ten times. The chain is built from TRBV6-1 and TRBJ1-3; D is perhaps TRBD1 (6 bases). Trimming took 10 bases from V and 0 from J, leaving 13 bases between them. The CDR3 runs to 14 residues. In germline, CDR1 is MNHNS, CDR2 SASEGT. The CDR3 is CATERTDSGNTIYF. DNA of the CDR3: TGTGCCACCGAGAGGACAGACTCTGGAAACACCATATATTTT.

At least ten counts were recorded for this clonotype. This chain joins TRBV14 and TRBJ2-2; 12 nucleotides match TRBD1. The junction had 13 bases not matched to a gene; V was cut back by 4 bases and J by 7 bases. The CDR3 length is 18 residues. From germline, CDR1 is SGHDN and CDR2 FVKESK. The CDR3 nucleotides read TGTGCCAGCAGCCGAGCCGGGACAGGGGGCGCAAATGGCGGGGAGCTGTTTTTT. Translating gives CASSRAGTGGANGGELFF.

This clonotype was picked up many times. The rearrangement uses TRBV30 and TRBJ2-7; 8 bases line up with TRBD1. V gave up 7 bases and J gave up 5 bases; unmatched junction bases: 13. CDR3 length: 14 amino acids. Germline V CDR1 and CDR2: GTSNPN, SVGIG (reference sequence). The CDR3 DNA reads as TGTGCCTACGAGAGGCGGGACAGGAGCCACGAGCAGTACTTC. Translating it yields CAYERRDRSHEQYF.

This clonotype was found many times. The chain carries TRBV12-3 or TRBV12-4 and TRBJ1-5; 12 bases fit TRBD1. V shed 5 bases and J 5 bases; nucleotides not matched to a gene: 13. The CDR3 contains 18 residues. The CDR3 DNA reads TGTGCCAGCAGTGAAAATCCGGGACAGGGGGCTTTTTATCAGCCCCAGCATTTT. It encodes CASSENPGQGAFYQPQHF.

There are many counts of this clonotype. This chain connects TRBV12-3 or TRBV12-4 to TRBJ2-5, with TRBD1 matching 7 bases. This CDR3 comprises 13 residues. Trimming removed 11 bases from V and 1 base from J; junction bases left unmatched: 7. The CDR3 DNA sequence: TGTGCCGGAAGTCGGACAGGCCAAGAGACCCAGTACTTC. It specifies CAGSRTGQETQYF.

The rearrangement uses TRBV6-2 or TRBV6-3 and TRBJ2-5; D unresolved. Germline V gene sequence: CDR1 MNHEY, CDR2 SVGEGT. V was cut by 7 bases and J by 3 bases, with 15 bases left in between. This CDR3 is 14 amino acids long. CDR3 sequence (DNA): TGTGCCAGCACCCCGGACGGAAAAAAAGAGACCCAGTACTTC. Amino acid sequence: CASTPDGKKETQYF.

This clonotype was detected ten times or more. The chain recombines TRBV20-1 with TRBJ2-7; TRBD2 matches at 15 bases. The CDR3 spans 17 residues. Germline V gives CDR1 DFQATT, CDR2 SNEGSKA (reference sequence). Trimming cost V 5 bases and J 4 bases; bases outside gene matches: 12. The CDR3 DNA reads TGCAGTGCTCCCAGGACTAGCGGGGGGGGTAGCGTATACGAGCAGTACTTC. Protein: CSAPRTSGGGSVYEQYF.